Shown below are 21 T cell receptor beta chains from a single sample sequenced in a study of identical twins. In TCRdb, the 5' RACE reads were re-called with MiXCR into one record per CDR3 protein. In the table there are approximately 210,000 distinct CDR3 sequences, 6% to 7% of which are singletons. The sample also formed part of further work on T cells expressing NK-cell markers.

Sample: CD8+ T cells sorted from blood. The receptors derive from a woman between 18 and 29 years old in good health.

There are a few counts of this clonotype. This chain joins TRBV6-2 or TRBV6-3 and TRBJ2-7, with D perhaps matching TRBD2 (6 bases). The CDR3 is made up of 14 amino acids. Per the germline V gene, CDR1 is MNHEY and CDR2 is SVGEGT. Trimming stripped 5 bases from V and 0 bases from J, with 11 bases between. CDR3 sequence reads: CASSIQDYSYEQYF. The CDR3 DNA is TGTGCCAGCAGTATTCAGGACTACTCCTACGAGCAGTACTTC.

The chain is built from TRBV7-2 and TRBJ1-5, with D possibly matching TRBD1 (5 bases). CDR3 length equals 16 residues. Germline V gives CDR1 SGHTA, CDR2 FQGNSA. Trimming stripped 5 bases from V and 2 bases from J, with 16 bases between. This CDR3 reads CASSPWGEVGNQPQHF. CDR3 coding DNA: TGTGCCAGCAGCCCTTGGGGGGAGGTGGGCAATCAGCCCCAGCATTTT.

This clonotype was seen many times. V is TRBV29-1 and J is TRBJ1-6; D gene unclear. V gave up 7 bases and J gave up 0 bases, with 10 bases separating them. Germline loops: CDR1 SQVTM, CDR2 ANQGSEA. The CDR3 runs to 14 residues. The CDR3 DNA sequence: TGCAGCGGTACTAAGAGCTCCTATAATTCACCCCTCCACTTT. Its translation is CSGTKSSYNSPLHF.

The J gene is TRBJ2-5, the V gene TRBV21-1; TRBD2 is taken as the D call from the table, unchecked against the DNA. TRBV21-1 corresponds to a pseudogene. The CDR3 spans 14 residues. The DNA of the CDR3 is TGTGCCAGCAGCTTCCAGTCCCTACGGGAGACCCAGTACTTC. Translation gives CASSFQSLRETQYF.

V and J are TRBV20-1 and TRBJ2-7; TRBD1 might be the D (6 bases). In germline, CDR1 is DFQATT, CDR2 SNEGSKA (reference sequence). V lost 0 bases and J lost 7, with 13 bases in between. This CDR3 region has 13 residues. CDR3 in amino acids: CSARDTGRWEQYF. The CDR3 bases are TGCAGTGCTAGAGATACAGGGAGATGGGAGCAGTACTTC.

This rearrangement joins TRBV24-1 to TRBJ2-1; 9 bases fit TRBD1. Germline loops: CDR1 KGHDR, CDR2 SFDVKD. Trimming at V came to 2 bases and at J to 8 bases, leaving 6 bases not matched to a gene. This CDR3 contains 15 residues. The CDR3 loop reads CATSDSGTGTHEQFF. CDR3 DNA sequence: TGTGCCACCAGTGATTCCGGGACAGGGACCCATGAGCAGTTCTTC.

The rearrangement links TRBV6-2 or TRBV6-3 to TRBJ2-7; a weak D match, TRBD1 (6 bases). CDR1 is MNHEY and CDR2 is SVGEGT in the germline V gene. This CDR3 comprises 15 residues. V lost 4 bases to trimming and J lost 3 bases, with 16 bases between them. CDR3 sequence reads: CASSFTQGADYEQYF. CDR3 sequence (DNA): TGTGCCAGCAGTTTCACACAGGGTGCTGACTACGAGCAGTACTTC.

This clonotype appeared a few times. The genes are TRBV9 and TRBJ1-2; the D gene is possibly TRBD1 (5 bases). This CDR3 comprises 15 residues. Trimming removed 4 bases from V and 11 bases from J, with 24 bases in between. The germline CDR1 and CDR2 sequences are SGDLS and YYNGEE. Written as DNA, the CDR3 is TGTGCCAGCAGCATGGAGGGGAGCCCAATCCACCGATACACCTTC. This gives the protein CASSMEGSPIHRYTF.

The CDR3 spells CASRPGAGELFF. The DNA of the CDR3 is TGTGCCAGCAGACCAGGGGCCGGGGAGCTGTTTTTT. V and J are TRBV7-8 and TRBJ2-2; D perhaps matches TRBD1 (6 bases). Germline assignment: CDR1 SGHVS and CDR2 FQNEAQ. CDR3 size: 12 residues. V lost 6 bases and J lost 6, with 8 bases in between.

The chain combines TRBV6-2 or TRBV6-3 with TRBJ2-1, with 12 nucleotides matching TRBD2. V lost 6 bases to trimming and J lost 5 bases; unmatched junction nucleotides: 8. The CDR3 is 16 amino acids. Germline CDR1 reads MNHEY; CDR2 reads SVGEGT. The chain's CDR3 is CASRLGLAGPNNEQFF. CDR3 nucleotide sequence: TGTGCCAGCAGATTAGGACTAGCGGGACCCAACAATGAGCAGTTCTTC.

The sample holds a few counts of this clonotype. The chain is built from TRBV7-2 and TRBJ2-7; D call uncertain. The germline V gene encodes CDR1 SGHTA and CDR2 FQGNSA. Deletions cut 5 bases from V and 1 base from J, with 9 bases between. CDR3 size: 13 residues. The CDR3 sequence: CASSPPQSYEQYF. CDR3 sequence (DNA): TGTGCCAGCAGCCCCCCCCAGTCCTACGAGCAGTACTTC.

About this clonotype itself: This could be a read error, since a much larger clone is one nucleotide away. This chain uses TRBV9 with TRBJ2-5; weak D call: TRBD1 (5 bases). CDR3 length equals 15 residues. Trimming shortened V by 3 bases and J by 5 bases, and 17 bases separated the two germline ends. Germline V gives CDR1 SGDLS, CDR2 YYNGEE. The CDR3: CASSAAGLRKETQYF. As DNA, the CDR3 is TGTGCCAGCAGCGCAGCAGGGCTGCGGAAGGAGACCCAGTACTTC.

This clonotype was seen many times. The chain is built from TRBV20-1 and TRBJ2-1, with 10 bases that match TRBD2. This CDR3 comprises 15 residues. The junction had 6 bases not matched to a gene; V was cut back by 0 bases and J by 7 bases. Germline values: CDR1 DFQATT, CDR2 SNEGSKA (reference sequence). This CDR3 reads CSARDEGLAVNEQFF. The CDR3 DNA follows: TGCAGTGCTAGAGATGAAGGACTAGCGGTGAATGAGCAGTTCTTC.

The rearrangement uses TRBV9 and TRBJ2-2; 9 bases map to TRBD2. Trimming removed 3 bases from V and 6 bases from J; junction bases left unmatched: 9. The CDR3 runs 16 residues. The germline CDR1 and CDR2 sequences are SGDLS and YYNGEE. The CDR3 DNA reads TGTGCCAGCAGCGACTTAGCGGGAGAAGGCGCCGGGGAGCTGTTTTTT. Translation: CASSDLAGEGAGELFF.

This clonotype was counted at least ten times. The J gene is TRBJ2-2, the V gene TRBV24-1; 7 nucleotides match TRBD1. With V trimmed by 5 bases and J by 2 bases, 7 bases remained unmatched. The CDR3 is 16 residues long. Germline V gives CDR1 KGHDR, CDR2 SFDVKD. The CDR3 loop is CATSARDSSNTGELFF. The CDR3 DNA reads as TGTGCCACCAGTGCCCGGGACAGCTCTAACACCGGGGAGCTGTTTTTT.

This clonotype was recorded at least ten times. The chain employs TRBV7-2 and TRBJ2-3; TRBD1 aligns across 12 bases. V gave up 2 bases and J gave up 4 bases; unmatched junction bases: 10. The CDR3 has 18 amino acids. Per germline, CDR1 SGHTA and CDR2 FQGNSA. For the CDR3, the DNA is TGTGCCAGCAGCTTACTGCTAGGGACAGGGGGCAGATCAGATACGCAGTATTTT. Translated: CASSLLLGTGGRSDTQYF.

Only a few counts were recorded for this clonotype. The chain links TRBV12-3 or TRBV12-4 to TRBJ2-3; tentatively, D is TRBD1 or TRBD2 (6 bases each). V shed 8 bases and J shed 3 bases, with 12 bases lying between them. The CDR3 totals 13 residues. The CDR3 DNA follows: TGTGCCAGCTGGGGGGCGACGACAGATACGCAGTATTTT. Protein: CASWGATTDTQYF.

This clonotype appeared a few times. The chain uses TRBV6-1 and TRBJ2-5; tentative D call: TRBD1 (6 bases). CDR1 and CDR2 from the germline V gene are MNHNS and SASEGT. Trimming pared 6 bases from V and 5 bases from J, leaving 13 bases between. The CDR3 runs to 13 residues. The DNA for the CDR3 is TGTGCCAGCAGACCTACAGGGTGGGAGACCCAGTACTTC. This codes for CASRPTGWETQYF.

This clonotype was counted many times. The chain carries TRBV29-1 and TRBJ2-5; D gene uncertain. Germline lookup yields CDR1 SQVTM and CDR2 ANQGSEA. The CDR3 is 11 residues long. V shed 4 bases and J shed 14 bases, with 17 bases lying between them. The CDR3: CSVVSSGSCYF. The DNA for the CDR3 is TGCAGCGTTGTATCTTCTGGTTCTTGCTACTTC.

This clonotype showed up just a few times. V and J are TRBV6-1 and TRBJ2-2, with D tentatively TRBD2 (6 bases). The CDR3 is made up of 16 amino acids. Per the germline V gene, CDR1 is MNHNS and CDR2 is SASEGT. Trimming took 6 bases from V and 4 from J, leaving 18 bases between them. The CDR3 loop reads CASSPPPGVSTGELFF. CDR3 in DNA: TGTGCCAGCAGCCCTCCTCCGGGAGTATCCACCGGGGAGCTGTTTTTT.

There are many counts of this clonotype. This chain connects TRBV29-1 to TRBJ2-3, with TRBD1 matching 11 bases. Germline-derived CDR1 and CDR2 are SQVTM and ANQGSEA. V gave up 4 bases and J gave up 5 bases; unmatched junction bases: 5. The CDR3 is 14 residues long. The CDR3 protein is CSVVRGTGGDTQYF. CDR3 coding DNA: TGCAGCGTTGTGAGAGGGACAGGGGGAGATACGCAGTATTTT.